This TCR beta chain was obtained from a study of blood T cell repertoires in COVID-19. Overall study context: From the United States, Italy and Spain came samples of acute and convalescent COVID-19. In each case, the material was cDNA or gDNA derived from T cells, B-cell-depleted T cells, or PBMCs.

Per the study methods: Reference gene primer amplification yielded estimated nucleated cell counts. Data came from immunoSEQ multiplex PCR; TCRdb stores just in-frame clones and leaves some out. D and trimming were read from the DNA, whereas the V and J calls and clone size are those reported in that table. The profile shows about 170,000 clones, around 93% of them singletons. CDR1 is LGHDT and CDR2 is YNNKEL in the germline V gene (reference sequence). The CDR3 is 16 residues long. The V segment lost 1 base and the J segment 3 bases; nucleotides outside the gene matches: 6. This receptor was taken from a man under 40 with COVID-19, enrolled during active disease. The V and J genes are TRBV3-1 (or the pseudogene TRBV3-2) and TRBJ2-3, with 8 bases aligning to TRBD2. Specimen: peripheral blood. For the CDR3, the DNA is TGTGCCAGCAGCCAAGCTTTTAGCGGGGTAACAGATACGCAGTATTTT. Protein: CASSQAFSGVTDTQYF.